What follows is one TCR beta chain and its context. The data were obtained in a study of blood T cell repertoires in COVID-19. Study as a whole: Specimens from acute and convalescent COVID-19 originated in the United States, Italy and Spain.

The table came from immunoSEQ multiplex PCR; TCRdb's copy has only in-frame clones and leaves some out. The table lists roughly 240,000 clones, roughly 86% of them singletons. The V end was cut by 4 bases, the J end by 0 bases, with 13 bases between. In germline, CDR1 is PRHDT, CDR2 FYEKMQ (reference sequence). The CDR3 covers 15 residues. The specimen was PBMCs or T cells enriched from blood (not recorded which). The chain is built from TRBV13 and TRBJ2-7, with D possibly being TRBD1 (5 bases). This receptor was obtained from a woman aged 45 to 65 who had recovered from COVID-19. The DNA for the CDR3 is TGTGCCAGCAGCTCCCTCACAGGTTCCTCCTACGAGCAGTACTTC. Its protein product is CASSSLTGSSYEQYF.